Listed below are T cell receptor beta chains from one sample, sequenced in a study of PD-L1 blockade in urothelial cancer. Clones were read by immunoSEQ multiplex PCR, and TCRdb kept only the in-frame ones, dropping some. The sample includes 100,000 to 150,000 clones, 86% seen only once; the top ten take 2.4%. Sequencing used PBMCs, obtained around atezolizumab (anti-PD-L1) treatment. These receptors were taken from a man aged 45-60 years with urothelial cancer. Both conserved end residues are part of each CDR3. The order of the fields is clone size, V gene, D gene, J gene, CDR3 DNA, CDR3 protein. A D gene is named only where the DNA matches it firmly. Only some rows state a clone size, as once, few, many or a class for expanded clones.

size: NA
V: TRBV28
D: NA
J: TRBJ1-2
DNA: TGTGCCAGCAGTTTAAGCCTCCCCTATGGCTACACCTTC
CDR3: CASSLSLPYGYTF

size: NA
V: TRBV18
D: TRBD2
J: TRBJ2-4
DNA: TGTGCCAGCTCACCACGGGGGGGTGGAAACATTCAGTACTTC
CDR3: CASSPRGGGNIQYF

size: once
V: TRBV15
D: TRBD2
J: TRBJ2-2
DNA: TGTGCCACCAGCAGCCCACAGCGGGAAGCGAACACCGGGGAGCTGTTTTTT
CDR3: CATSSPQREANTGELFF

size: NA
V: TRBV4-1
D: TRBD2
J: TRBJ2-5
DNA: TGCGCCAGCAGCCAAAGGGGCTGGACTAGCGGGGTTCTCCAAGAGACCCAGTACTTC
CDR3: CASSQRGWTSGVLQETQYF

size: NA
V: TRBV7-2
D: TRBD2
J: TRBJ2-4
DNA: TGTGCCAGCAGCTTAGAAGGTCGTCTAGCGGGAGCCAAAAACATTCAGTACTTC
CDR3: CASSLEGRLAGAKNIQYF

size: NA
V: TRBV5-1
D: TRBD1
J: TRBJ1-6
DNA: TGCGCCAGCAGCACGGTGACAGGGGGGAATTCACCCCTCCACTTT
CDR3: CASSTVTGGNSPLHF

size: few
V: TRBV11-2
D: NA
J: TRBJ2-3
DNA: TGTGCCAGCAGCTTAATCCCCCTAGCTTCGGAGGCAGATACGCAGTATTTT
CDR3: CASSLIPLASEADTQYF

size: NA
V: TRBV30
D: TRBD1
J: TRBJ2-7
DNA: TGTGCCTGGAGCATCGGGACAGGGAGCACCTACGAGCAGTACTTC
CDR3: CAWSIGTGSTYEQYF

size: NA
V: TRBV5-4
D: TRBD2
J: TRBJ2-1
DNA: TGTGCCAGCAGCTCCGGGACTAGCGGCTCCTACAATGAGCAGTTCTTC
CDR3: CASSSGTSGSYNEQFF

size: NA
V: TRBV5-1
D: TRBD2
J: TRBJ2-1
DNA: TGCGCCAGCAGCTTGGAGGGTAGCGGGACCTACAATGAGCAGTTCTTC
CDR3: CASSLEGSGTYNEQFF

size: NA
V: TRBV5-1
D: NA
J: TRBJ1-2
DNA: TGCGCCAGCAGCTCCGGACAGAACTATGGCTACACCTTC
CDR3: CASSSGQNYGYTF

size: NA
V: TRBV18
D: TRBD1
J: TRBJ1-2
DNA: TGTGCCAGCGGGACAGGGGGAAACTATGGCTACACCTTC
CDR3: CASGTGGNYGYTF

size: NA
V: TRBV5-4
D: TRBD2
J: TRBJ2-1
DNA: TGTGCCAGCAGCACGGGCGGGACTAGCGGCCTAAATGAGCAGTTCTTC
CDR3: CASSTGGTSGLNEQFF

size: NA
V: TRBV5-4
D: NA
J: TRBJ1-2
DNA: TGTGCCAGCAGCTTGTCGGTCAGGCGCGGGGGGGGCTACACCTTC
CDR3: CASSLSVRRGGGYTF

size: NA
V: TRBV2
D: NA
J: TRBJ2-5
DNA: TGTGCCAGCAGCAAGTGGCTCTTAGAGACCCAGTACTTC
CDR3: CASSKWLLETQYF

size: NA
V: TRBV6-5
D: NA
J: TRBJ2-5
DNA: TGTGCCAGCAGGGCAGAGACCCAGTACTTC
CDR3: CASRAETQYF

size: few
V: TRBV6-6
D: TRBD2
J: TRBJ2-5
DNA: TGTGCCAGCAGCTCTAGCGGGAGAGGAAAAGAGACCCAGTACTTC
CDR3: CASSSSGRGKETQYF

size: NA
V: TRBV6-1
D: TRBD1
J: TRBJ1-2
DNA: TGTGCCAGCAGCAGACAGGGGCACTATGGCTACACCTTC
CDR3: CASSRQGHYGYTF

size: NA
V: TRBV27
D: TRBD2
J: TRBJ2-5
DNA: TGTGCCAGCAGTCAGGGACTAGTGGGGCAAGAGACCCAGTACTTC
CDR3: CASSQGLVGQETQYF

size: NA
V: TRBV2
D: NA
J: TRBJ2-7
DNA: TGTGCCAGCGGTATACTCGACTACGAGCAGTACTTC
CDR3: CASGILDYEQYF

size: few
V: TRBV19
D: NA
J: TRBJ1-1
DNA: TGTGCCAGTAGTATAGAAGGCAGGGGCACTGAAGCTTTCTTT
CDR3: CASSIEGRGTEAFF

size: NA
V: TRBV30
D: NA
J: TRBJ2-3
DNA: TGTGCCTGGACACTCGGGGTGGATACGCAGTATTTT
CDR3: CAWTLGVDTQYF

size: once
V: TRBV11-3
D: NA
J: TRBJ2-1
DNA: TGTGCCAGCAGCTCAAGGATGAAAGGGGCCCAAAATGAGCAGTTCTTC
CDR3: CASSSRMKGAQNEQFF

size: NA
V: TRBV19
D: NA
J: TRBJ1-3
DNA: TGTGCCAGTAGTACGGGAACTGGAAACACCATATATTTT
CDR3: CASSTGTGNTIYF

size: once
V: TRBV5-1
D: NA
J: TRBJ2-7
DNA: TGCGCCAGCAGCTTGTCGGGACTCCGGTACTACGAGCAGTACTTC
CDR3: CASSLSGLRYYEQYF

size: NA
V: TRBV9
D: TRBD2
J: TRBJ2-2
DNA: TGTGCCAGCAGCTCAGTGGGGCGGGAGAGCACCGGGGAGCTGTTTTTT
CDR3: CASSSVGRESTGELFF

size: NA
V: TRBV11-3
D: NA
J: TRBJ2-1
DNA: TGTGCCAGCAGCTTACCGGGAGAAGGCAATGAGCAGTTCTTC
CDR3: CASSLPGEGNEQFF

size: once
V: TRBV21-1
D: NA
J: TRBJ2-7
DNA: TGTGCCAGCAGCAAAGGTTGCGGGCGCCACTACGAGCAGTACTTC
CDR3: CASSKGCGRHYEQYF

size: NA
V: TRBV11-1
D: NA
J: TRBJ2-5
DNA: TGTGCCAGCAGACCAACAGAGAAAGAGACCCAGTACTTC
CDR3: CASRPTEKETQYF

size: NA
V: TRBV19
D: NA
J: TRBJ1-6
DNA: TGTGCCAGTAGTCCTAGGACGGGAAATTCACCCCTCCACTTT
CDR3: CASSPRTGNSPLHF

size: few
V: TRBV18
D: NA
J: TRBJ2-1
DNA: TGTGCCAGCTCACCGGGAGCGAACAATGAGCAGTTCTTC
CDR3: CASSPGANNEQFF

size: NA
V: TRBV5-5
D: NA
J: TRBJ1-5
DNA: TGTGCCAGCAGCTTGGCTAGGCAGGGAAACCAGCCCCAGCATTTT
CDR3: CASSLARQGNQPQHF

size: NA
V: TRBV7-9
D: TRBD1
J: TRBJ1-3
DNA: TGTGCCAGCAGTCTGGGACAGAAAGGAAACACCATATATTTT
CDR3: CASSLGQKGNTIYF